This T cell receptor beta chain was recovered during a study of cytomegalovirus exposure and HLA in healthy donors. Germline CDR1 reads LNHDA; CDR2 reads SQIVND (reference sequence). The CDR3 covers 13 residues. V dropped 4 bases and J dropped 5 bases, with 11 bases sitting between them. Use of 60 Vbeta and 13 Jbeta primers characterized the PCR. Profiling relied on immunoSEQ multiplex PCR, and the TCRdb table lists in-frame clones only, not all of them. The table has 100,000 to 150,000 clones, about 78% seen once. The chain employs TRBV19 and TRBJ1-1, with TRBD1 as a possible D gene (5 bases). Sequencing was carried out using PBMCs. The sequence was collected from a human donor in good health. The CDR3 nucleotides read TGTGCCAGTAGTAGCCGGGGGGGGACTGAAGCTTTCTTT. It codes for CASSSRGGTEAFF.